The 23 T cell receptor beta chains presented below share a single source sample, sequenced in a study of T cell responses to AZD1222 COVID-19 vaccine. Here immunoSEQ multiplex PCR was the method, and the copy in TCRdb shows in-frame clones only, minus some. The table shows 20,000 or so clones, with 84% occurring only once. This specimen consisted of peripheral blood, obtained 28 days after the second AZD1222 dose. The receptors originated from an adult who received the AZD1222 COVID-19 vaccine.

This clone was seen more than once but under ten times. The V call is TRBV20-1, the J call TRBJ1-1; D perhaps matches TRBD1 (5 bases). Germline lookup yields CDR1 DFQATT and CDR2 SNEGSKA (reference sequence). CDR3 length: 18 amino acids. V dropped 3 bases and J dropped 0 bases, with 23 bases sitting between them. In DNA form, the CDR3 reads TGCAGTGCTAGTACGGAAGGGGTCCAGACTATCATGAACACTGAAGCTTTCTTT. It encodes CSASTEGVQTIMNTEAFF.

The gene calls are TRBV9 and TRBJ1-2, with D possibly being TRBD1 (5 bases). The V end was cut by 3 bases, the J end by 6 bases, with 15 bases between. CDR3 length: 14 residues. CDR1 SGDLS and CDR2 YYNGEE come from the germline V gene. CDR3 amino acids: CASSAGPLTHGYTF. DNA for the CDR3: TGTGCCAGCAGCGCGGGACCCTTAACCCATGGCTACACCTTC.

The chain joins TRBV28 to TRBJ2-7; 9 bases are shared with TRBD2. The V gene's germline CDR1 is MDHEN and CDR2 SYDVKM. The CDR3 sequence is 15 residues long. V shed 4 bases, J shed 0 bases, and the junction held 4 bases outside the gene matches. The CDR3 loop is CASSSWTSASYEQYF. The CDR3 nucleotides read TGTGCCAGCAGTTCTTGGACTAGCGCCTCCTACGAGCAGTACTTC.

The chain has TRBV3-1 (or the pseudogene TRBV3-2) and TRBJ2-2; D remains unclear. The V end lost 3 bases, the J end lost 1 base, and 6 bases lay between the germline ends. The germline V gene encodes CDR1 LGHDT and CDR2 YNNKEL (reference sequence). CDR3 length: 14 residues. CDR3 DNA sequence: TGTGCCAGCAGCCACCCCGAGAACACCGGGGAGCTGTTTTTT. This codes for CASSHPENTGELFF.

V is TRBV24-1 and J is TRBJ1-1; maybe TRBD1 (5 bases). CDR1 and CDR2 from the germline V gene are KGHDR and SFDVKD. The ends were cut back, 7 bases at V and 4 bases at J, with 15 bases in the middle. The CDR3 runs to 14 residues. Here the CDR3 reads CATRGQGDGTEAFF. CDR3 bases: TGTGCCACCAGGGGTCAGGGAGACGGCACTGAAGCTTTCTTT.

The V gene is TRBV5-4, the J gene TRBJ1-6, with D perhaps matching TRBD1 (5 bases). Germline-derived CDR1 and CDR2 are SGHNT and YYREEE (reference sequence). V lost 0 bases and J lost 10, with 14 bases in between. The CDR3 is made up of 15 amino acids. The CDR3 loop is CASSLAGEGGSPLHF. In nucleotides, the CDR3 is TGTGCCAGCAGCTTGGCGGGGGAGGGTGGATCACCCCTCCACTTT.

The chain uses TRBV25-1 and TRBJ2-7; the D gene is possibly TRBD2 (6 bases). CDR1 and CDR2 from the germline V gene are MGHDK and SYGVNS. V was shortened by 6 bases and J by 0 bases, with 9 bases between the two germline ends. This CDR3 is 13 amino acids long. The CDR3 is CASRASASYEQYF. The CDR3 coding sequence is TGTGCCAGCAGGGCTAGCGCCTCCTACGAGCAGTACTTC.

The V and J genes are TRBV11-1 and TRBJ2-1; no firm D call. CDR1 and CDR2 (germline): SGHAT, FQDESV (reference sequence). With 5 bases removed from V and 5 bases from J, the gap between germline ends came to 13 bases. The CDR3 is 14 amino acids. The CDR3 loop reads CASSAARFDNEQFF. CDR3 nucleotides: TGTGCCAGCAGCGCAGCTAGATTTGACAATGAGCAGTTCTTC.

This CDR3 reads CASSRSPQGLAQPQHF. CDR3 DNA sequence: TGTGCCAGTAGTAGGTCCCCGCAGGGTTTAGCTCAGCCCCAGCATTTT. V and J are TRBV19 and TRBJ1-5, with D perhaps TRBD1 (5 bases). Germline loops: CDR1 LNHDA, CDR2 SQIVND (reference sequence). The CDR3 consists of 16 residues. With 4 bases removed from V and 6 bases from J, the gap between germline ends came to 19 bases.

V gene TRBV5-1 combines with J gene TRBJ2-1; 12 bases line up with TRBD2. After removal of 0 bases from V and 7 bases from J, the junction contained 5 bases not matched to a gene. CDR1 SGHRS and CDR2 YFSETQ come from the germline V gene. The CDR3 has 16 residues. The CDR3 DNA sequence: TGCGCCAGCAGCTTGGAGACTAGCGGGAGAGTAAATGAGCAGTTCTTC. This sequence encodes CASSLETSGRVNEQFF.

Turning to this clone: The sample carries other DNA sequences with the same CDR3. The genes are TRBV28 and TRBJ1-5; 10 bases are a match to TRBD1. This CDR3 has 14 amino acids. V gave up 3 bases and J gave up 7 bases; unmatched junction bases: 3. Per germline, CDR1 MDHEN and CDR2 SYDVKM. The CDR3 DNA reads as TGTGCCAGCAGTTTGACAGGGGGCTGGCAGCCCCAGCATTTT. Residues: CASSLTGGWQPQHF.

CDR3 nucleotide sequence: TGTGCCAGCAGCATTTTCGGGACAAACACTGAAGCTTTCTTT. Translation: CASSIFGTNTEAFF. The chain carries TRBV5-4 and TRBJ1-1, with D possibly matching TRBD1 (6 bases). The CDR3 is made up of 14 amino acids. The V end was cut by 4 bases, the J end by 2 bases, with 12 bases between. Germline CDR1 is SGHNT and CDR2 is YYREEE (reference sequence).

This sequence joins TRBV7-3 and TRBJ2-1; 8 nucleotides line up with TRBD2. The germline gives CDR1 SGHTA, CDR2 FQGTGA. CDR3 length: 16 residues. With V trimmed by 4 bases and J by 2 bases, 7 bases remained unmatched. As DNA, the CDR3 is TGTGCCAGCAGCTCAACAGCGGGAGATACCTACAATGAGCAGTTCTTC. This encodes CASSSTAGDTYNEQFF.

The rearrangement joins TRBV6-5 to TRBJ1-1; D is ambiguous. V lost 2 bases to trimming and J lost 7 bases, with 14 bases between them. The CDR3 length is 14 residues. CDR1 and CDR2 (germline): MNHEY, SVGAGI. CDR3 DNA sequence: TGTGCCAGCAGTTACAGGTCGGGTCAGAATGAAGCTTTCTTT. This sequence encodes CASSYRSGQNEAFF.

The chain couples TRBV7-2 to TRBJ2-7; D unclear. The ends were cut back, 3 bases at V and 3 bases at J, with 15 bases in the middle. The germline V gene encodes CDR1 SGHTA and CDR2 FQGNSA. The CDR3 is 15 residues long. CDR3 nucleotides: TGTGCCAGCAGCTTTCAAGGATTTGCGTACTACGAGCAGTACTTC. Translated, it gives CASSFQGFAYYEQYF.

The CDR3 sequence is CASSGPNTGELFF. The DNA for the CDR3 is TGTGCCAGCAGCGGCCCGAACACCGGGGAGCTGTTTTTT. J is TRBJ2-2 and V is TRBV7-2; D ambiguous. This CDR3 has 13 residues. V shed 5 bases and J shed 0 bases, with 4 bases lying between them. CDR1 SGHTA and CDR2 FQGNSA come from the germline V gene.

The chain combines TRBV18 with TRBJ2-7, with 15 bases fitting TRBD2. Trimming at V came to 3 bases and at J to 7 bases, leaving 7 bases not matched to a gene. Germline V lookup: CDR1 KGHSH, CDR2 LQKENI. The CDR3 spans 16 residues. The CDR3 region is CASSPIGLAGGREQYF. The CDR3 DNA follows: TGTGCCAGCTCACCTATTGGACTAGCGGGAGGGAGGGAGCAGTACTTC.

V and J are TRBV19 and TRBJ1-5; possible D gene TRBD1, 6 bases. In germline, CDR1 is LNHDA, CDR2 SQIVND (reference sequence). V shed 6 bases and J shed 3 bases, with 18 bases lying between them. The CDR3 has 16 amino acids. The CDR3 loop reads CASSPPSDSFNQPQHF. In nucleotides, the CDR3 is TGTGCCAGTAGCCCACCATCGGACAGCTTCAATCAGCCCCAGCATTTT.

V is TRBV11-3 and J is TRBJ1-5, with D hard to call. The V gene lost 6 bases and the J gene lost 0 bases, with 6 bases spanning the gap. CDR3 length: 13 amino acids. Germline-derived CDR1 and CDR2 are SGHNT and YENEEA. CDR3 sequence reads: CASSQDSNQPQHF. Here the CDR3 DNA reads TGTGCCAGCAGTCAAGATAGCAATCAGCCCCAGCATTTT.

This sequence joins TRBV4-3 and TRBJ2-1, with D possibly TRBD1 on 5 matching bases. The ends were cut back, 4 bases at V and 2 bases at J, with 15 bases in the middle. This CDR3 contains 16 residues. Germline V gives CDR1 LGHNA, CDR2 YSLEER. The CDR3 spells CASSLNALTAYNEQFF. The CDR3 region has the DNA TGCGCCAGCAGCCTAAATGCGTTGACAGCCTACAATGAGCAGTTCTTC.

The chain carries TRBV7-9 and TRBJ2-3; 7 positions match TRBD2. V lost 5 bases and J lost 4; bases outside the gene matches: 6. The CDR3 runs 14 residues. CDR1 is SEHNR and CDR2 is FQNEAQ in the germline V gene (reference sequence). CDR3 DNA: TGTGCCAGCAGCCCAGGCCGGGGGGCAGATACGCAGTATTTT. Residues: CASSPGRGADTQYF.

The CDR3 is CASSLASAANTGELFF. The CDR3 region has the DNA TGTGCCAGCAGCTTAGCTTCAGCGGCGAACACCGGGGAGCTGTTTTTT. The rearrangement uses TRBV7-6 and TRBJ2-2, with D perhaps TRBD2 (5 bases). With 0 bases removed from V and 0 bases from J, the gap between germline ends came to 8 bases. Germline loops: CDR1 SGHVS, CDR2 FNYEAQ. The CDR3 totals 16 residues.

The J gene is TRBJ2-3, the V gene TRBV19; 10 bases line up with TRBD2. The CDR3 loop spans 18 amino acids. Losses at the gene ends were 4 bases for V and 0 bases for J; bases not matched to a gene: 10. CDR1 and CDR2 from the germline V gene are LNHDA and SQIVND (reference sequence). DNA of the CDR3: TGTGCCAGTAGTAGAGATACCGGACTAGCGGTTAGCACAGATACGCAGTATTTT. Protein product: CASSRDTGLAVSTDTQYF.